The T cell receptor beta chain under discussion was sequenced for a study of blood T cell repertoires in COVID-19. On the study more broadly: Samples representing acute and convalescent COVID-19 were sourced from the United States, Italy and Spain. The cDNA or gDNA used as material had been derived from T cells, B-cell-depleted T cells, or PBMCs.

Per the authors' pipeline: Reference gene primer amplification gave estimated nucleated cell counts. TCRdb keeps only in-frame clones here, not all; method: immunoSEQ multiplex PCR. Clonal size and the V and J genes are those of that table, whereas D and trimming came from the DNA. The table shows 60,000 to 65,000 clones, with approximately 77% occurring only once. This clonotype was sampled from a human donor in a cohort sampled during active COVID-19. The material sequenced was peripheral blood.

Here the CDR3 reads CASSTRTGAHNSPLHF. The CDR3 DNA follows: TGTGCCAGTAGTACGAGGACAGGGGCCCATAATTCACCCCTCCACTTT. The gene calls are TRBV19 and TRBJ1-6; 9 bases match TRBD1. The CDR3 is made up of 16 amino acids. With V trimmed by 4 bases and J by 5 bases, 6 bases remained unmatched. Looked up from germline, CDR1 is LNHDA and CDR2 is SQIVND (reference sequence).